Listed below are T cell receptor beta chains from one sample, sequenced in a study of blood T cell repertoires in COVID-19. The assay was immunoSEQ multiplex PCR, and TCRdb's table has in-frame clones only and misses some. The sample includes around 300,000 clones, about nine tenths of them seen just once. The sample consisted of peripheral blood. Every receptor here comes from a woman in her twenties or thirties with active or convalescent COVID-19. Each CDR3 is given with its conserved first and last residue. Fields, in order: clone size, D gene, CDR3 length, V gene, J gene, CDR3 DNA, CDR3 protein. The D gene is left open where the match is weak. Clone size is shown for a subset of rows, as once, few, many or a class of expanded clone.

once	TRBD2	15	TRBV9	TRBJ2-1	TGTGCCAGCAGCACACTAGCGGGGGTTAACAATGAGCAGTTCTTC	CASSTLAGVNNEQFF
few	TRBD2	16	TRBV18	TRBJ2-2	TGTGCCAGCTCACTCGTCGGGGGGACGAACACCGGGGAGCTGTTTTTT	CASSLVGGTNTGELFF
once	NA	18	TRBV23-1	TRBJ2-1	TGCGCCAGCAGTCAATCGGGGAAAGGTTTTCTAGGGGAACCATGCAGGTTCTTC	CASSQSGKGFLGEPCRFF
NA	TRBD1	13	TRBV29-1	TRBJ1-2	TGCAGCGTCGAAGGGACAGACAACTATGGCTACACCTTC	CSVEGTDNYGYTF
NA	NA	16	TRBV28	TRBJ2-1	TGTGCCAGCAGTTTGGTAGGGCAGGGTGTCGGAAATGAGCAGTTCTTC	CASSLVGQGVGNEQFF
NA	TRBD2	15	TRBV5-6	TRBJ2-5	TGTGCCAGCAGAACCCGGGGGGGTTTAGGGGAGACCCAGTACTTC	CASRTRGGLGETQYF
NA	NA	13	TRBV5-1	TRBJ2-7	TGCGCCAGCAGCCGAGGGACACCCTACGAGCAGTACTTC	CASSRGTPYEQYF
NA	TRBD1	12	TRBV12-3/TRBV12-4	TRBJ2-1	TGTGCCAGCACAAATCGACAGGGTGAACAGTTCTTC	CASTNRQGEQFF
once	TRBD1	15	TRBV5-1	TRBJ1-2	TGCGCCAGCAGCTTGGAAGGACAGGGGGCGTATGGCTACACCTTC	CASSLEGQGAYGYTF
NA	NA	17	TRBV4-2	TRBJ1-3	TGTGCCAGCAGCCAAGAGGAACAGGCATTCTCTGGAAACACCATATATTTT	CASSQEEQAFSGNTIYF
NA	TRBD1	15	TRBV7-2	TRBJ1-5	TGTGCCAGCAGCTTAGAAAGGGGGCTTAATCAGCCCCAGCATTTT	CASSLERGLNQPQHF
NA	NA	17	TRBV7-8	TRBJ1-1	TGTGCCAGCAGCTTAGCCCGGGGGTTCACCCCCAGTACGGAAGCTTTCTTT	CASSLARGFTPSTEAFF